This record concerns one T cell receptor (beta chain) sequence. Antigen unknown. This CDR3 contains 16 residues. After removal of 4 bases from V and 3 bases from J, the junction contained 7 bases not matched to a gene. In germline, CDR1 is SGHDT, CDR2 YYEEEE. This sample was included in a study of shared clonotypes between healthy human individuals. Findings and caveats of the study: Exclusively blood specimens were collected; tissue repertoires likely differ. Of the naive CD4 clonotypes, approximately 5% were shared across several donors.

CD8 cells regarded as naive lacked CD45RO, were positively chosen for CCR7, and omitted terminally differentiated effector memory CD45RA+ cells. Donors had no recently reported acute infections or vaccinations and were HIV-negative. At a deep level, the assay was run. Some clones are missing from TCRdb's copy, which holds only in-frame ones; the method was immunoSEQ multiplex PCR. The table shows about 2 million clones, with about 94% occurring only once. Sequences were obtained from naive CD8+ T cells sorted from blood. This sequence originates from a young man in good health. V usage is TRBV5-6 and J usage is TRBJ2-3, with 11 bases identical to TRBD1. The CDR3 here is CASSPGQGVLTDTQYF. CDR3 in DNA: TGTGCCAGCAGCCCGGGACAGGGGGTTTTGACAGATACGCAGTATTTT.